The rows below give T cell receptor beta chains drawn from one sample of a study of T-cell reconstitution after alpha-beta-depleted transplantation in children. One entry per CDR3 protein, called by TCRdb with MiXCR from the PCR reads. The repertoire holds about 980,000 distinct CDR3 sequences, with about 29% as singletons. Sequenced here: PBMCs, mostly from graft donor cells, sampled 360 days after TCRalphabeta/CD19-depleted stem cell transplant. The receptors shown here come from a boy less than two years old who had a stem cell transplant for SCID, so the T cells may come from the graft donor. Both conserved end residues are part of each CDR3. The D gene is left open where the match is weak. Rows give clone size only sometimes, using once, few, many, or a class for an expanded clone.

J gene: TRBJ2-1; V gene: TRBV4-1; clone size: few; D gene: -; CDR3 DNA: TGCGCCAGCAGCGCCCCCGGGCAACCTATATCCTACAATGAGCAGTTCTTC; CDR3 protein: CASSAPGQPISYNEQFF
J gene: TRBJ2-1; V gene: TRBV11-2; clone size: few; D gene: -; CDR3 DNA: TGTGCCAGCAGCTTAGGGTTACGGACCCTTTCGGATGAGCAGTTCTTC; CDR3 protein: CASSLGLRTLSDEQFF
J gene: TRBJ2-3; V gene: TRBV20-1; clone size: -; D gene: TRBD2; CDR3 DNA: TGCAGTGCTAGACTAGCGGGACTACCTACAGATACGCAGTATTTT; CDR3 protein: CSARLAGLPTDTQYF
J gene: TRBJ2-5; V gene: TRBV12-3/TRBV12-4; clone size: many; D gene: -; CDR3 DNA: TGTGCCAGCAGAAGCCGACTTAGCCAAGAGACCCAGTACTTC; CDR3 protein: CASRSRLSQETQYF
J gene: TRBJ1-2; V gene: TRBV30; clone size: -; D gene: -; CDR3 DNA: TGTGCCTGGAGTGTTTGGGGGACTGGCGACACCTTC; CDR3 protein: CAWSVWGTGDTF
J gene: TRBJ1-1; V gene: TRBV12-3/TRBV12-4; clone size: -; D gene: -; CDR3 DNA: TGTGCCAGCAGTTTGAAGGGGCAGTACACTGAAGCTTTCTTT; CDR3 protein: CASSLKGQYTEAFF
J gene: TRBJ2-7; V gene: TRBV5-1; clone size: -; D gene: TRBD1; CDR3 DNA: TGCGCCAGCAGCTTGGGACAGGGAAGAGGTTTCGAGCAGTACTTC; CDR3 protein: CASSLGQGRGFEQYF
J gene: TRBJ1-4; V gene: TRBV12-3/TRBV12-4; clone size: -; D gene: TRBD1; CDR3 DNA: TGTGCCAGCAGTAAACAGGGGGGATGGGGACTGTTTTTT; CDR3 protein: CASSKQGGWGLFF
J gene: TRBJ2-7; V gene: TRBV5-6; clone size: few; D gene: TRBD1; CDR3 DNA: TGTGCCAGCAGCTTGGGTGGGAGACAGGGGTCCAACGAGCAGTACTTC; CDR3 protein: CASSLGGRQGSNEQYF
J gene: TRBJ1-2; V gene: TRBV6-1; clone size: once; D gene: TRBD1; CDR3 DNA: TGTGCCAGCAGGAGCCCAGGGGGTAACTATGGCTACACCTTC; CDR3 protein: CASRSPGGNYGYTF
J gene: TRBJ1-1; V gene: TRBV12-3/TRBV12-4; clone size: -; D gene: -; CDR3 DNA: TGTGCCAGCAGTTTATATTTACACCGATCCACTGAAGCTTTCTTT; CDR3 protein: CASSLYLHRSTEAFF
J gene: TRBJ2-7; V gene: TRBV28; clone size: -; D gene: -; CDR3 DNA: TGTGCCAGCAGTCCCGCCGGAATCGGTTCATACGAGCAGTACTTC; CDR3 protein: CASSPAGIGSYEQYF
J gene: TRBJ1-1; V gene: TRBV27; clone size: few; D gene: -; CDR3 DNA: TGTGCCAGCAGTTTACGGGGTGGACGGATGAACACTGAAGCTTTCTTT; CDR3 protein: CASSLRGGRMNTEAFF
J gene: TRBJ1-2; V gene: TRBV7-3; clone size: few; D gene: -; CDR3 DNA: TGTGCCAGCAGTTCCGGGACCTCGGGGGGCTACACCTTC; CDR3 protein: CASSSGTSGGYTF
J gene: TRBJ1-3; V gene: TRBV7-2; clone size: -; D gene: -; CDR3 DNA: TGTGCCAGCAGCTTAGATTTCGGTTTTGGAAACACCATATATTTT; CDR3 protein: CASSLDFGFGNTIYF
J gene: TRBJ1-1; V gene: TRBV9; clone size: -; D gene: -; CDR3 DNA: TGTGCCAGCAGCACCTCAGGGCCCACTGAAGCTTTCTTT; CDR3 protein: CASSTSGPTEAFF
J gene: TRBJ1-1; V gene: TRBV2; clone size: -; D gene: -; CDR3 DNA: TGTGCCAGCAGTGAAGGGGCAGGGGCTTTCTTT; CDR3 protein: CASSEGAGAFF
J gene: TRBJ2-1; V gene: TRBV7-2; clone size: few; D gene: -; CDR3 DNA: TGTGCCAGCAGCCTTCGGGATTCGGCGGAGTTCTTC; CDR3 protein: CASSLRDSAEFF
J gene: TRBJ2-7; V gene: TRBV10-3; clone size: few; D gene: -; CDR3 DNA: TGTGCCATCAGTGAGGGACCCCTGTACGAGCAGTACTTC; CDR3 protein: CAISEGPLYEQYF
J gene: TRBJ2-1; V gene: TRBV4-1; clone size: -; D gene: TRBD1; CDR3 DNA: TGCGCCAGCAGCCAACCGGACAGGGGCTATGAGCAGTTCTTC; CDR3 protein: CASSQPDRGYEQFF
J gene: TRBJ2-2; V gene: TRBV28; clone size: once; D gene: TRBD1; CDR3 DNA: TGTGCCAGCACCTTGGACAGGGAGGCCGGGGAGCTGTTTTTT; CDR3 protein: CASTLDREAGELFF
J gene: TRBJ2-1; V gene: TRBV29-1; clone size: -; D gene: TRBD1; CDR3 DNA: TGCAGCGTTGGAGGGGCAGGGGGCAATGAGCAGTTCTTC; CDR3 protein: CSVGGAGGNEQFF
J gene: TRBJ2-2; V gene: TRBV10-3; clone size: -; D gene: -; CDR3 DNA: TGTGCCATCAGGGGGGCCGGGGAGCTGTTTTTT; CDR3 protein: CAIRGAGELFF
J gene: TRBJ2-2; V gene: TRBV7-2; clone size: -; D gene: -; CDR3 DNA: TGTGCCAGCAGCTTAAACCCAGACACCGGGGAGCTGTTTTTT; CDR3 protein: CASSLNPDTGELFF
J gene: TRBJ2-3; V gene: TRBV20-1; clone size: few; D gene: TRBD2; CDR3 DNA: TGCAGTGCTGGGCTAGCGGGGGGTGTGGATACGCAGTATTTT; CDR3 protein: CSAGLAGGVDTQYF
J gene: TRBJ2-1; V gene: TRBV15; clone size: -; D gene: TRBD1; CDR3 DNA: TGTGCCACCTACGACAGGGGGTTGGATGAGCAGTTCTTC; CDR3 protein: CATYDRGLDEQFF
J gene: TRBJ2-3; V gene: TRBV4-1; clone size: many; D gene: TRBD2; CDR3 DNA: TGCGCCAGCACCAAAACTATCATAGCGGGGGGGCGCGCAGATACGCAGTATTTT; CDR3 protein: CASTKTIIAGGRADTQYF
J gene: TRBJ2-7; V gene: TRBV5-1; clone size: -; D gene: -; CDR3 DNA: TGCGCCAGCAGCTTAACCCCGGACCCCTACGAGCAGTCCTTC; CDR3 protein: CASSLTPDPYEQSF
J gene: TRBJ2-1; V gene: TRBV2; clone size: -; D gene: TRBD2; CDR3 DNA: TGTGCCACCTGTCCGGGACTAGTAATTGGGAGGCACTCCTACAATGAGCAGTTCTTC; CDR3 protein: CATCPGLVIGRHSYNEQFF
J gene: TRBJ2-7; V gene: TRBV20-1; clone size: few; D gene: -; CDR3 DNA: TGCAGCGCCTTAGGCGGCCAGGGCCGCTACGAGCAGTACTTC; CDR3 protein: CSALGGQGRYEQYF
J gene: TRBJ2-7; V gene: TRBV5-1; clone size: few; D gene: -; CDR3 DNA: TGCGCCAGCAGCTTGGGTGGAGGGACCCTCTACGAGCAGTACTTC; CDR3 protein: CASSLGGGTLYEQYF
J gene: TRBJ1-4; V gene: TRBV7-2; clone size: -; D gene: -; CDR3 DNA: TGTGCCAGCAGCTTGACGGGGACCCAGAAACTGTTTTTT; CDR3 protein: CASSLTGTQKLFF
J gene: TRBJ2-6; V gene: TRBV11-2; clone size: -; D gene: TRBD2; CDR3 DNA: TGTGCCAGCAGCCTCCCGGGAGGTTGGAGCTCGTCTGGGGCCAACGTCCTGACTTTC; CDR3 protein: CASSLPGGWSSSGANVLTF
J gene: TRBJ2-2; V gene: TRBV5-6; clone size: many; D gene: -; CDR3 DNA: TGTGCCAGCAGCTTGGGCAAAAACACCGGGGAGCTGTTTTTT; CDR3 protein: CASSLGKNTGELFF
J gene: TRBJ1-5; V gene: TRBV20-1; clone size: -; D gene: -; CDR3 DNA: TGCAGTGCTAGCTACAGGGGCAATCAGCCCCAGCATTTT; CDR3 protein: CSASYRGNQPQHF
J gene: TRBJ1-2; V gene: TRBV29-1; clone size: -; D gene: TRBD1; CDR3 DNA: TGCAGCTTCAGGAAGACAGGGGACTATGGCTACACCTTC; CDR3 protein: CSFRKTGDYGYTF
J gene: TRBJ1-1; V gene: TRBV4-2; clone size: -; D gene: TRBD1; CDR3 DNA: TGTGCCAGCAGCCAAGGGGACAGTTCGAACACTGAAGCTTTCTTT; CDR3 protein: CASSQGDSSNTEAFF
J gene: TRBJ2-7; V gene: TRBV20-1; clone size: few; D gene: -; CDR3 DNA: TGCAGTGCTAGCCCGACAGACTACGAGCAGTACTTC; CDR3 protein: CSASPTDYEQYF
J gene: TRBJ2-1; V gene: TRBV5-1; clone size: few; D gene: TRBD2; CDR3 DNA: TGCGCCAGCAGCTTTGGACTAGCGGAATACAATGAGCAGTTCTTC; CDR3 protein: CASSFGLAEYNEQFF
J gene: TRBJ1-6; V gene: TRBV6-1; clone size: -; D gene: -; CDR3 DNA: TGTGCCAGCATCCGCGGGGGGGACTATAATTCACCCCTCCACTTT; CDR3 protein: CASIRGGDYNSPLHF
J gene: TRBJ2-3; V gene: TRBV20-1; clone size: -; D gene: TRBD2; CDR3 DNA: TGCAGTGCAGGGACTAGCGGGTGGGGAAAAGATACGCAGTATTTT; CDR3 protein: CSAGTSGWGKDTQYF
J gene: TRBJ1-2; V gene: TRBV12-3/TRBV12-4; clone size: few; D gene: -; CDR3 DNA: TGTGCCACATGGGGATACTATGGCTACACCTTC; CDR3 protein: CATWGYYGYTF
J gene: TRBJ1-5; V gene: TRBV24-1; clone size: -; D gene: -; CDR3 DNA: TGTGCCACCAGTGATGGGGACGGAGGATTTAATCAGCCCCAGCATTTT; CDR3 protein: CATSDGDGGFNQPQHF
J gene: TRBJ2-7; V gene: TRBV7-9; clone size: -; D gene: -; CDR3 DNA: TGTGCCAGCAGCTTCAGTGCGGGCCCCTACGAGCAGTACTTC; CDR3 protein: CASSFSAGPYEQYF
J gene: TRBJ2-3; V gene: TRBV5-1; clone size: -; D gene: TRBD2; CDR3 DNA: TGCGCCAGCAGCGGGCGGACTAGCGGGGCTTCAGATACGCAGTATTTT; CDR3 protein: CASSGRTSGASDTQYF
J gene: TRBJ2-7; V gene: TRBV5-5; clone size: -; D gene: TRBD1; CDR3 DNA: TGTGCCAGCATCCCATTCGCTGGGACAGGGTACTCCTACGAGCAGTACTTC; CDR3 protein: CASIPFAGTGYSYEQYF
J gene: TRBJ2-7; V gene: TRBV4-3; clone size: -; D gene: TRBD1; CDR3 DNA: TGCGCCAGCAGCCCAGGGGCTACCGGGACAGGGGCTCGAGAGCAGTACTTC; CDR3 protein: CASSPGATGTGAREQYF
J gene: TRBJ2-7; V gene: TRBV12-3/TRBV12-4; clone size: -; D gene: -; CDR3 DNA: TGTGCCAGCAGTTTTCACGAACCTTCCTACGAGCAGTACTTC; CDR3 protein: CASSFHEPSYEQYF
J gene: TRBJ2-1; V gene: TRBV12-3/TRBV12-4; clone size: -; D gene: -; CDR3 DNA: TGTGCCAGCAGTTTGACAGACGATGAGCAGTTCTTC; CDR3 protein: CASSLTDDEQFF
J gene: TRBJ2-5; V gene: TRBV20-1; clone size: few; D gene: -; CDR3 DNA: TGCAGTGCTGGGGACCTAGCCGGGGAGACCCAGCACTTC; CDR3 protein: CSAGDLAGETQHF
J gene: TRBJ2-7; V gene: TRBV12-3/TRBV12-4; clone size: few; D gene: -; CDR3 DNA: TGTGCCAGCAGTTCCCAACTTATTCGGGACGAGCAGTACTTC; CDR3 protein: CASSSQLIRDEQYF
J gene: TRBJ1-5; V gene: TRBV20-1; clone size: few; D gene: TRBD1; CDR3 DNA: TGCAGTGCTACCCAAACAGGGGGACGTTCTCCCCAGCATTTT; CDR3 protein: CSATQTGGRSPQHF
J gene: TRBJ1-1; V gene: TRBV7-9; clone size: many; D gene: TRBD1; CDR3 DNA: TGTGCCAGCAGCTCCACAGGGGGCAACGAAGCTTTCTTT; CDR3 protein: CASSSTGGNEAFF
J gene: TRBJ1-5; V gene: TRBV20-1; clone size: -; D gene: -; CDR3 DNA: TGCAGTGCTAGTACAGGGACGGATCAGCCCCAGCATTTT; CDR3 protein: CSASTGTDQPQHF
J gene: TRBJ2-1; V gene: TRBV4-1; clone size: -; D gene: TRBD2; CDR3 DNA: TGCGCCAGCAGCCAAGGGGCACTAGCGGGTCCCTACAATGAGCAGTTCTTC; CDR3 protein: CASSQGALAGPYNEQFF
J gene: TRBJ2-2; V gene: TRBV28; clone size: -; D gene: TRBD1; CDR3 DNA: TGTGCCAGCAGTCCATCCGGACAGGGGAAGGTGACCGGGGAGCTTTTTTTT; CDR3 protein: CASSPSGQGKVTGELFF
J gene: TRBJ2-1; V gene: TRBV28; clone size: -; D gene: -; CDR3 DNA: TGTGCCAGCAGTGGATATACAGGGTCCAATGAGCAGTTCTTC; CDR3 protein: CASSGYTGSNEQFF